Below, one T cell receptor beta chain is given with its context. No antigen is known for it. This record comes from a study of T cell repertoires in cytomegalovirus infection. Whole-study context: Well-studied HLA-B-restricted CMV epitopes were used in the study alongside recently identified HLA-C-restricted ones. The public TCR beta signatures pointed to both CMV infection and matching HLA type.

TCRdb reprocessed the reads with MiXCR, giving one entry per CDR3 protein. This sample has a few hundred thousand distinct CDR3 sequences; approximately 25% occur once, and the top ten carry more than 10%. Sequences were derived from cultured PBMCs, sampled from culture after CMV antigen stimulation. This TCR came from a human donor in good health (CMV status not recorded). Some clones in this sample may be carry-over from other donors' samples.

The CDR3 loop is CASSQDLRDAIDGYTF. The CDR3 DNA sequence: TGTGCCAGCAGCCAAGATTTGCGGGACGCAATTGATGGCTACACCTTC. The gene calls are TRBV14 and TRBJ1-2, with TRBD1 as a possible D gene (5 bases). V was pared by 0 bases and J by 6 bases, with 17 bases between. This CDR3 comprises 16 residues. Per the germline V gene, CDR1 is SGHDN and CDR2 is FVKESK.